The 3 T cell receptor beta chains reported below all come from one sample, sequenced in a study of T cells expressing NK-cell markers. Reprocessing the 5' RACE reads, TCRdb reports a single entry for every CDR3 protein and omits DNA. This table holds about 150,000 distinct CDR3 sequences. Sequences were obtained from blood T cells: a sorted CD56 or NKG2C T cell subset, CD4+ or CD8+ T cells, or bulk PBMC T cells (not recorded which). The source of these receptors is a woman aged 45-65 years in good health.

The chain combines TRBV30 with TRBJ2-3; TCRdb's D call of TRBD1 is untestable without DNA. The germline V gene encodes CDR1 GTSNPN and CDR2 SVGIG (reference sequence). CDR3 length: 15 amino acids. The CDR3 loop reads CAWSPRTARSDTQYF. Combining the CDR3 with reference TRBV30 and TRBJ2-3 gives the whole variable domain SQTIHQWPATLVQPVGSPLSLECTVEGTSNPNLYWYRQAAGRGLQLLFYSVGIGQISSEVPQNLSASRPQDRQFILSSKKLLLSDSGFYLCAWSPRTARSDTQYFGPGTRLTVL.

This sequence joins TRBV6-6 and TRBJ1-5. This CDR3 has 12 amino acids. Germline-derived CDR1 and CDR2 are MNHNY and SVGAGI (reference sequence). CDR3 loop: CASSYSPDPQHF.

The chain links TRBV27 to TRBJ2-6; TCRdb indicates TRBD2, and absent DNA this call remains unverified. This CDR3 region has 18 residues. Germline values: CDR1 MNHEY, CDR2 SMNVEV (reference sequence). The CDR3 spells CASSSSIRRLTGANVLTF.